The 21 T cell receptor beta chains below come from one sample, sequenced in a study of T cell repertoires in cytomegalovirus infection (dated by TCRdb to the late 2010s). The sequencer was an Illumina HiSeq 1500. TCRdb reworked the public reads: Q25 trimming with fastp, MiXCR clone assembly, productive beta chains retained. When rows share a CDR3 protein, they turn into one entry using the most common DNA and genes. Here the sample has some 940,000 distinct CDR3 sequences; roughly 31% occur a single time. The ten largest clones add up to about 14% of the sample. Their cognate antigens are unknown. The sample's treatment or condition, from its label and the paper: in vitro stimulation with specific CMV peptide epitopes to enrich CMV-specific T cells. The sequences come from cultured CD8+ T cells from PBMCs, collected from culture after CMV antigen stimulation. These receptors all stem from a human donor in good health (CMV status not recorded). Some clones in this sample may be carry-over from other donors' samples.

This clonotype has just a few counts. The chain combines TRBV6-1 with TRBJ1-1, with 12 bases lining up with TRBD1. The germline V gene encodes CDR1 MNHNS and CDR2 SASEGT. V shed 1 base, J shed 8 bases, and the junction held 5 bases outside the gene matches. This CDR3 comprises 15 residues. The CDR3 DNA sequence: TGTGCCAGCAGTGAAGTAGGGACAGGGGGCCCAGAAGCTTTCTTT. Protein sequence: CASSEVGTGGPEAFF.

This clonotype has a single count. V usage is TRBV15 and J usage is TRBJ1-1, with unresolved D. Trimming removed 0 bases from V and 0 bases from J, with 5 bases in between. Germline V gene sequence: CDR1 LNHNV, CDR2 YYDKDF (reference sequence). The CDR3 runs to 14 residues. The CDR3 bases are TGTGCCACCAGCAGAGATCCGATGAACACTGAAGCTTTCTTT. Translation: CATSRDPMNTEAFF.

This clonotype was detected once. The CDR3 reads CASSFRRGGPKDTQYF. CDR3 DNA sequence: TGTGCCAGCAGTTTCCGGCGGGGGGGCCCAAAAGATACGCAGTATTTT. This chain uses TRBV27 with TRBJ2-3; the match to TRBD2 covers 9 bases. Germline assignment: CDR1 MNHEY and CDR2 SMNVEV (reference sequence). V shed 3 bases and J 5 bases; nucleotides not matched to a gene: 9. This CDR3 is 16 amino acids long.

J is TRBJ2-3 and V is TRBV27; 9 bases map to TRBD2. CDR1 is MNHEY, CDR2 SMNVEV, per germline (reference sequence). The CDR3 is 14 residues long. Trimming removed 6 bases from V and 4 bases from J; junction bases left unmatched: 5. Here the CDR3 reads CASRISGGADTQYF. CDR3 coding DNA: TGTGCCAGCAGGATTAGCGGGGGAGCAGATACGCAGTATTTT.

The rearrangement uses TRBV6-5 and TRBJ2-2; no clear D. With 2 bases removed from V and 8 bases from J, the gap between germline ends came to 9 bases. The germline gives CDR1 MNHEY, CDR2 SVGAGI. The CDR3 sequence is 13 residues long. DNA for the CDR3: TGTGCCAGCAGTTACACCGAAGGTGGGGAGCTGTTTTTT. Encoded protein: CASSYTEGGELFF.

This clonotype was found a few times. The chain employs TRBV12-3 or TRBV12-4 and TRBJ2-2; TRBD2 aligns across 9 bases. There are 15 residues in the CDR3. Trimming removed 4 bases from V and 5 bases from J; junction bases left unmatched: 5. The CDR3 coding sequence is TGTGCCAGCAGTTACGGGAGCGGGGGGACCGGGGAGCTGTTTTTT. It is translated as CASSYGSGGTGELFF.

V gene TRBV7-8 combines with J gene TRBJ1-5; the D is unclear. Deletions cut 4 bases from V and 4 bases from J, with 20 bases between. The CDR3 covers 17 residues. Germline V gene lookup returns CDR1 SGHVS and CDR2 FQNEAQ. The CDR3 sequence: CASSSGWNRDYNQPQHF. The CDR3, as DNA: TGTGCCAGCAGCTCCGGGTGGAACCGGGATTATAATCAGCCCCAGCATTTT.

In regard to this clonotype: This may be a read error: a much more frequent sequence differs by one nucleotide. The CDR3 here is CVTRRLAGGESEAFF. The CDR3, as DNA: TGTGTCACCCGCAGATTGGCAGGCGGAGAATCTGAAGCTTTCTTT. V usage is TRBV7-6 and J usage is TRBJ1-1; D is unresolved. Germline V gene data show CDR1 as SGHVS and CDR2 as FNYEAQ. The CDR3 spans 15 residues. Combining the CDR3 with reference TRBV7-6 and TRBJ1-1 gives the whole variable domain GAGVSQSPRYKVTKRGQDVALRCDPISGHVSLYWYRQALGQGPEFLTYFNYEAQQDKSGLPNDRFSAERPEGSISTLTIQRTEQRDSAMYRCVTRRLAGGESEAFFGQGTRLTVV.

The chain combines TRBV7-6 with TRBJ2-2; TRBD1 is a possible D gene (7 bases). CDR3 length equals 16 residues. Germline lookup yields CDR1 SGHVS and CDR2 FNYEAQ. V lost 1 base and J lost 4, with 13 bases in between. DNA for the CDR3: TGTGCCAGCAGCTTAGTGGAGGGGGCCGGCACCGGGGAGCTGTTTTTT. Its protein is CASSLVEGAGTGELFF.

This clonotype turned up a few times. The gene calls are TRBV12-3 or TRBV12-4 and TRBJ2-1, with D possibly being TRBD1 or TRBD2 (6 bases each). V was clipped by 8 bases and J by 4 bases, with 18 bases between them. CDR3 size: 15 residues. The CDR3 region has the DNA TGTGCCAGCTGGGGGGCCACTCTAAAATACAATGAGCAGTTCTTC. It yields the protein CASWGATLKYNEQFF.

At least ten counts were recorded for this clonotype. V is TRBV7-6 and J is TRBJ1-2, with 10 positions matching TRBD1. The trim removed 5 bases at V and 3 bases at J, leaving 15 bases unmatched. CDR3 length: 18 amino acids. Per the germline V gene, CDR1 is SGHVS and CDR2 is FNYEAQ. CDR3 sequence reads: CASSRARDRGLFDYGYTF. The DNA for the CDR3 is TGTGCCAGCAGCCGAGCCCGGGACAGGGGTTTGTTCGACTATGGCTACACCTTC.

A few counts support this clonotype. The chain uses TRBV7-9 and TRBJ2-4, with D perhaps matching TRBD1 (6 bases). Per the germline V gene, CDR1 is SEHNR and CDR2 is FQNEAQ (reference sequence). This CDR3 is 14 amino acids long. V was pared by 7 bases and J by 1 base, with 11 bases between. The CDR3: CASTGQMAKNIQYF. The CDR3 nucleotides read TGTGCCAGCACCGGACAGATGGCCAAAAACATTCAGTACTTC.

Many counts were recorded for this clonotype. V usage is TRBV25-1 and J usage is TRBJ2-5, with 8 bases that match TRBD2. Germline V lookup: CDR1 MGHDK, CDR2 SYGVNS. With 1 base clipped from V and 1 base from J, the junction kept 5 bases outside the gene matches. This CDR3 has 16 residues. The CDR3 reads CASSEFTSGIQETQYF. The CDR3, as DNA: TGTGCCAGCAGTGAATTCACTAGCGGTATCCAAGAGACCCAGTACTTC.

This clonotype has a handful of counts. This chain joins TRBV7-3 and TRBJ2-2, with a tentative D call TRBD2 (5 bases). Trimming left V 6 bases short and J 4 bases short, with 15 bases between. Germline V gene data show CDR1 as SGHTA and CDR2 as FQGTGA. This CDR3 spans 15 amino acids. The CDR3 loop reads CASSPGDYFTGELFF. The CDR3 nucleotides are TGTGCCAGCAGTCCAGGCGACTACTTCACCGGGGAGCTGTTTTTT.

The chain joins TRBV6-8 to TRBJ1-1; D is unclear. This CDR3 spans 13 amino acids. Germline CDR1 MNHGY, CDR2 SAAAGT. V was clipped by 7 bases and J by 0 bases, with 9 bases between them. CDR3 DNA sequence: TGTGCCAGCACCATAAAGATGAACACTGAAGCTTTCTTT. Amino acids: CASTIKMNTEAFF.

V gene TRBV5-4 combines with J gene TRBJ2-7; tentatively, D is TRBD1 or TRBD2 (5 bases each). Germline V gene data show CDR1 as SGHNT and CDR2 as YYREEE (reference sequence). Trimming took off 5 bases at V and 6 bases at J, with 21 bases between the two ends. The CDR3 is made up of 15 amino acids. CDR3 in amino acids: CASRYGGHSEGEQYF. The CDR3 coding sequence is TGTGCCAGCAGGTATGGGGGTCACTCCGAGGGCGAGCAGTACTTC.

The table lists this clonotype with a few counts. J is TRBJ1-1 and V is TRBV5-8; no clear D. Germline CDR1 and CDR2: SGHTS and YDEGEE. Trimming removed 3 bases from V and 1 base from J, with 10 bases in between. This CDR3 is built from 14 residues. In nucleotides, the CDR3 is TGTGCCAGCAGCTACATACATAAGAACACTGAAGCTTTCTTT. Its protein product is CASSYIHKNTEAFF.

The gene calls are TRBV6-4 and TRBJ2-2; D is undetermined. Germline loops: CDR1 MRHNA, CDR2 SNTAGT. The CDR3 extends over 13 amino acids. V was pared by 3 bases and J by 2 bases, with 4 bases between. In nucleotides, the CDR3 is TGTGCCAGCAGTGAGGACAACACCGGGGAGCTGTTTTTT. The encoded protein is CASSEDNTGELFF.

This clonotype was seen a few times. The chain carries TRBV4-3 and TRBJ2-1; possible D gene TRBD2, 5 bases. This CDR3 spans 15 amino acids. Trimming took off 0 bases at V and 6 bases at J, with 12 bases between the two ends. In germline, CDR1 is LGHNA, CDR2 YSLEER. CDR3 in DNA: TGCGCCAGCAGCCAAGATCGGGCACGGGGCAATGAGCAGTTCTTC. Translation: CASSQDRARGNEQFF.

V and J are TRBV2 and TRBJ2-7; TRBD1 matches 11 bases. Germline CDR1 is SNHLY and CDR2 is FYNNEI. The CDR3 consists of 15 residues. The trim removed 2 bases at V and 2 bases at J, leaving 2 bases unmatched. CDR3 sequence (DNA): TGTGCCAGCAGTGAACCGGGACAGGGGGCCTACGAGCAGTACTTC. It translates to CASSEPGQGAYEQYF.

J is TRBJ2-7 and V is TRBV9; either TRBD1 or TRBD2 may fit D (6 bases each). V was trimmed by 7 bases and J by 5 bases, leaving 19 bases between them. The CDR3 has 14 residues. Germline CDR1 is SGDLS and CDR2 is YYNGEE. Written as DNA, the CDR3 is TGTGCCAGCGCGGAAGGGGGGCGAAGCAACGAGCAGTACTTC. It translates to CASAEGGRSNEQYF.